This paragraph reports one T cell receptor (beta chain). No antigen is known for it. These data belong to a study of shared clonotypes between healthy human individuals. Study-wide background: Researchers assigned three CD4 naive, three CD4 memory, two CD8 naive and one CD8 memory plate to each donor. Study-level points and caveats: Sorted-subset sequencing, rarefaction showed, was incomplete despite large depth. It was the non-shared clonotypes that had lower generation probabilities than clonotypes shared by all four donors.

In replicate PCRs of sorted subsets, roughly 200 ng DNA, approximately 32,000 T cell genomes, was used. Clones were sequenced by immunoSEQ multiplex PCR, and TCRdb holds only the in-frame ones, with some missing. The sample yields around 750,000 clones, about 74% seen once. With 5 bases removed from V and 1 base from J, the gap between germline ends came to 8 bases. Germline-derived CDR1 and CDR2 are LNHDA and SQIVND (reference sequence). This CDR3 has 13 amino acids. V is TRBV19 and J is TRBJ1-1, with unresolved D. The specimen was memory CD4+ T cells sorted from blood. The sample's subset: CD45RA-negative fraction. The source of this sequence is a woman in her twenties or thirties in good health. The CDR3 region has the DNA TGTGCCAGTAGTGTGAACACGAACACTGAAGCTTTCTTT. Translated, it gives CASSVNTNTEAFF.